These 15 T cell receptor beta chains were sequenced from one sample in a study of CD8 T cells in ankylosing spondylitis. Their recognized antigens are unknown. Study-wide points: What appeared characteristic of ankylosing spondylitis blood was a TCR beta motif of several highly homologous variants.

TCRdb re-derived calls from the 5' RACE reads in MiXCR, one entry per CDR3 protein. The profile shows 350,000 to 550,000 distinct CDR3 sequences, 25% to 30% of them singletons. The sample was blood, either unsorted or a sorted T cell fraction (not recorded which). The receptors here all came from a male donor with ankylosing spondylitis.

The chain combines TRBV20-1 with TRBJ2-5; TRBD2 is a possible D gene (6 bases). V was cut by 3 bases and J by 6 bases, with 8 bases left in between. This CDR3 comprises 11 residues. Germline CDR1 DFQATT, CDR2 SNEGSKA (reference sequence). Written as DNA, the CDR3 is TGCAGTGCTAGGGGGGGACAGACCCAGTACTTC. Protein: CSARGGQTQYF.

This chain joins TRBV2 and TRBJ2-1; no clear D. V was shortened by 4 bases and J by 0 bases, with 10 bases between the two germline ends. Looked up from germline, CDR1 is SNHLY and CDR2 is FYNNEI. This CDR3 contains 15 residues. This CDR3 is CASSGILSSYNEQFF. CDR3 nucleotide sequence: TGTGCCAGCAGTGGGATACTAAGCTCCTACAATGAGCAGTTCTTC.

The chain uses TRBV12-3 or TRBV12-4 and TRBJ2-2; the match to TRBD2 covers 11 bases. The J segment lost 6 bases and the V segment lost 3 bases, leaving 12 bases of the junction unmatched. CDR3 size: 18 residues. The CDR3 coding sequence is TGTGCCAGCAGTTTGGGAGTAGCGGGAGGGCTCAGGGCCGGGGAGCTGTTTTTT. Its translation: CASSLGVAGGLRAGELFF.

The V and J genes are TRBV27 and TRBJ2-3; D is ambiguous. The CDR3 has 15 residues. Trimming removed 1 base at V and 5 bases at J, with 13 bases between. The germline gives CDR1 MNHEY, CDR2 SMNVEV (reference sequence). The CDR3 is CASSLYLGSGDTQYF. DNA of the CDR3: TGTGCCAGCAGTTTATATCTGGGATCGGGAGATACGCAGTATTTT.

CDR3 sequence reads: CASILGRLAGGSSDTQYF. Written as DNA, the CDR3 is TGTGCCAGCATCCTCGGGAGGCTAGCGGGAGGCAGCTCCGATACGCAGTATTTT. The chain carries TRBV6-2 or TRBV6-3 and TRBJ2-3, with TRBD2 matching over 11 bases. Trimming cost V 7 bases and J 6 bases; bases outside gene matches: 18. CDR1 is MNHEY, CDR2 SVGEGT, per germline. CDR3 length: 18 amino acids.

The CDR3 spells CSETGLDQPQHF. In nucleotides, the CDR3 is TGCAGCGAGACAGGCCTCGATCAGCCCCAGCATTTT. The chain joins TRBV29-1 to TRBJ1-5; D is perhaps TRBD1 (6 bases). Trimming took 7 bases from V and 5 from J, leaving 12 bases between them. Looked up from germline, CDR1 is SQVTM and CDR2 is ANQGSEA. The CDR3 spans 12 residues.

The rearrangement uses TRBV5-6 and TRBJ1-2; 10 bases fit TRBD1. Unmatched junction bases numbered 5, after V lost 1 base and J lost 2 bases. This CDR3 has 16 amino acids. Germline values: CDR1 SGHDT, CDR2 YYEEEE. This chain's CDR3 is CASSLPGTGENYGYTF. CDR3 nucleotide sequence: TGTGCCAGCAGCTTGCCCGGGACAGGGGAAAACTATGGCTACACCTTC.

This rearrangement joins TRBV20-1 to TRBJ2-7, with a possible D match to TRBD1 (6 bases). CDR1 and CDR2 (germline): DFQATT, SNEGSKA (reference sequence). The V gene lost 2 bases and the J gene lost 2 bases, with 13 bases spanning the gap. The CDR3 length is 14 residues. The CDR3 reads CSARLEDRTYEQYF. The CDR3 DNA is TGCAGTGCTAGACTAGAGGACAGAACCTACGAGCAGTACTTC.

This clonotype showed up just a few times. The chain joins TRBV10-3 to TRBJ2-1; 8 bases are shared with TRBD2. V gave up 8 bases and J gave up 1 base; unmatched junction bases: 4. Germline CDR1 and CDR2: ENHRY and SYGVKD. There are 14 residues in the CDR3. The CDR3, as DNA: TGTGCCATCCGGGGGGGGGAATCCTACAATGAGCAGTTCTTC. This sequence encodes CAIRGGESYNEQFF.

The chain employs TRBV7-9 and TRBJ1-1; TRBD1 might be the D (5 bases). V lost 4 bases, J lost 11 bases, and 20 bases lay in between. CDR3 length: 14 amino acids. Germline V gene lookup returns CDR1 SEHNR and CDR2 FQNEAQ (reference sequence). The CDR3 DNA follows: TGTGCCAGCAGCTCTACGACGGGACTGGGTCGCGCTTTCTTT. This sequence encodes CASSSTTGLGRAFF.

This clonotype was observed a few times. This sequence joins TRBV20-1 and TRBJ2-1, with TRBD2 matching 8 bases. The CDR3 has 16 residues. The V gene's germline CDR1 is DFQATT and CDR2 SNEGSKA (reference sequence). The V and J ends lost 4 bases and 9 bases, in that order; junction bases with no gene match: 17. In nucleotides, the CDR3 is TGCAGTGCTACCCCAATAGGAACGGGAGGGCCCAGTGAGCAGTTCTTC. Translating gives CSATPIGTGGPSEQFF.

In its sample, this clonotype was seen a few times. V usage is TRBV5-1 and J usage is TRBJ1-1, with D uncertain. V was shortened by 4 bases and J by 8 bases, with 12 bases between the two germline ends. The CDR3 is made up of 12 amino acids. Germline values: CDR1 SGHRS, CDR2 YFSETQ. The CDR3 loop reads CASSPMGREAFF. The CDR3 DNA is TGCGCCAGCAGCCCAATGGGCAGGGAAGCTTTCTTT. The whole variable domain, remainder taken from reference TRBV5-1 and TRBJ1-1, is KAGVTQTPRYLIKTRGQQVTLSCSPISGHRSVSWYQQTPGQGLQFLFEYFSETQRNKGNFPGRFSGRQFSNSRSEMNVSTLELGDSALYLCASSPMGREAFFGQGTRLTVV.

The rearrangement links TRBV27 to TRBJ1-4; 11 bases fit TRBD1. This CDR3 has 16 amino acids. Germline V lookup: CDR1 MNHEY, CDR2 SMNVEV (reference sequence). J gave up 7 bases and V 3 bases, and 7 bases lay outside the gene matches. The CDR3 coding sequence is TGTGCCAGCAGTTTCGGACAGGGGGCTTTAGGTGAAAAACTGTTTTTT. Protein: CASSFGQGALGEKLFF.

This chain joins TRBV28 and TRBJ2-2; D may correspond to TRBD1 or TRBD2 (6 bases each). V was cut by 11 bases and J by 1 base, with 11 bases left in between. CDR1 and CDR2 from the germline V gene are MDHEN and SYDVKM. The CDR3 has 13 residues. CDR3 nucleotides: TGTGCCGGGGGGCGCAGGAACACCGGGGAGCTGTTTTTT. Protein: CAGGRRNTGELFF.

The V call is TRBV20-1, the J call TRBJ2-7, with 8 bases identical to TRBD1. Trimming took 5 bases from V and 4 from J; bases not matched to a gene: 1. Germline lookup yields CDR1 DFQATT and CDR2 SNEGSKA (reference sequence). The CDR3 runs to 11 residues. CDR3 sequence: CSAGDRYEQYF. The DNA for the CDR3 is TGCAGTGCTGGGGACAGGTACGAGCAGTACTTC.